This TCR beta chain was recorded in a study of chemoradiotherapy in HPV16-positive cancers. About the research overall: Two HPV16-positive patients' cells yielded candidate HPV-specific clones and common motifs.

Study results and limitations: Functional assays defining HPV-specific T cells used only a couple of HPV16-positive patients. During treatment, candidate HPV-specific clones and E7-related motifs expanded in tumor.

This CDR3 comprises 16 residues. Germline V CDR1 and CDR2: LNHDA, SQIVND (reference sequence). V was trimmed by 5 bases and J by 1 base, leaving 17 bases between them. Only in-frame clones appear in the TCRdb table, and some are missing; sequencing was by immunoSEQ multiplex PCR. The data show 13,000 to 15,000 clones, 88% seen once. A remark on this clone: The antigen is not known.

Over chemoradiotherapy, repertoires were sampled more than once. The source was blood, collected from a patient who underwent chemoradiotherapy. The chain links TRBV19 to TRBJ2-5; possibly TRBD2 for D (5 bases). This clonotype originated in a human donor with HPV-associated anogenital cancer. The CDR3: CASSPPGYMRQETQYF. CDR3 in DNA: TGTGCCAGTAGTCCTCCGGGATATATGCGCCAAGAGACCCAGTACTTC. Filled out from reference TRBV19 and TRBJ2-5, the complete variable domain reads DGGITQSPKYLFRKEGQNVTLSCEQNLNHDAMYWYRQDPGQGLRLIYYSQIVNDFQKGDIAEGYSVSREKKESFPLTVTSAQKNPTAFYLCASSPPGYMRQETQYFGPGTRLLVL.